Below, one T cell receptor (beta chain) is given with its context. Its antigen is undetermined. This specimen comes from a study of shared clonotypes between healthy human individuals. Study-level background: For every donor, three CD4 naive, three CD4 memory, two CD8 naive and one CD8 memory plates were used.

TCRdb keeps only in-frame clones here, not all; method: immunoSEQ multiplex PCR. The table lists 1 million to 1.3 million clones, about 84% of them singletons. General study results and limits: For sorted subsets, rarefaction showed incomplete sequencing despite large depth. Donor clonotype sharing was expected to depend on sequencing depth.

The germline CDR1 and CDR2 sequences are MNHEY and SVGAGI. V trimming: 6 bases; J trimming: 1 base; junction bases outside the gene matches: 2. CDR3 length: 15 amino acids. Sequencing input: memory CD4+ T cells from PBMCs. The subset here: CD45RA-negative fraction. V and J are TRBV6-5 and TRBJ2-1, with 11 positions matching TRBD2. The clonotype comes from a man aged 18 to 35 in good health. Some clones in this sample may be carry-over from other donors' samples. The CDR3 region is CASRTSGGSYNEQFF. CDR3 DNA sequence: TGTGCCAGCAGAACTAGCGGGGGATCCTACAATGAGCAGTTCTTC.